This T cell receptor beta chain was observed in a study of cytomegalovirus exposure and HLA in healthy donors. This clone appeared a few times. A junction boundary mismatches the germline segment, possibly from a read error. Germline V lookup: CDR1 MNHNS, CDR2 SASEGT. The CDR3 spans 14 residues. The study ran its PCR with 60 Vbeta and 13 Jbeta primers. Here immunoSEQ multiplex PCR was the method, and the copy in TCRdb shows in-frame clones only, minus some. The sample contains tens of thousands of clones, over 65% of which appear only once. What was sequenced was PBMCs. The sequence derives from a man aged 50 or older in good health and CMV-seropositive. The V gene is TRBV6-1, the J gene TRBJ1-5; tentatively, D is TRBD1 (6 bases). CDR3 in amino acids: CASREGQFNQPQHF. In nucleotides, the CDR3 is TGTGCCAGCAGGGAAGGACAGTTCAATCAGCCCCAGCATTTT.